Below are 21 T cell receptor beta chains sequenced from a single sample in a study of blood T cell repertoires in COVID-19. The assay was immunoSEQ multiplex PCR, and TCRdb's table has in-frame clones only and misses some. The sample contains around 190,000 clones, approximately 90% of which appear only once. The specimen was peripheral blood. These TCRs come from a young man with acute or convalescent COVID-19.

The chain combines TRBV29-1 with TRBJ2-1, with TRBD2 as a possible D gene (7 bases). V was cut by 6 bases and J by 4 bases, with 19 bases left in between. The CDR3 sequence is 15 residues long. In germline, CDR1 is SQVTM, CDR2 ANQGSEA. Written as DNA, the CDR3 is TGCAGCGTCCCGGGGGGCGCGGGGGTATACAATGAGCAGTTCTTC. Its translation is CSVPGGAGVYNEQFF.

This clone was found once. The rearrangement links TRBV4-1 to TRBJ2-1; D is perhaps TRBD2 (5 bases). Trimming pared 4 bases from V and 2 bases from J, leaving 12 bases between. CDR1 is MGHRA and CDR2 is YSYEKL in the germline V gene. The CDR3 runs 15 residues. The chain's CDR3 is CASSPSSLPYNEQFF. Here the CDR3 DNA reads TGCGCCAGCAGCCCCTCTAGCCTCCCCTACAATGAGCAGTTCTTC.

The rearrangement links TRBV10-3 to TRBJ2-5; TRBD2 matches at 7 bases. This CDR3 has 15 amino acids. V was clipped by 7 bases and J by 5 bases; unmatched bases: 13. The germline V gene has CDR1 ENHRY and CDR2 SYGVKD. The CDR3 region is CAIKRAGTEGETQYF. In DNA, the CDR3 is TGTGCCATCAAGCGAGCGGGAACTGAGGGTGAGACCCAGTACTTC.

This sequence joins TRBV24-1 and TRBJ2-1, with D possibly matching TRBD2 (5 bases). With 5 bases removed from V and 6 bases from J, the gap between germline ends came to 13 bases. From germline, CDR1 is KGHDR and CDR2 SFDVKD. The CDR3 runs to 14 residues. CDR3 sequence: CATSVSGRSNEQFF. CDR3 coding DNA: TGTGCCACCAGTGTTTCGGGAAGGAGCAATGAGCAGTTCTTC.

The gene calls are TRBV28 and TRBJ1-5; 7 bases align to TRBD1. The junction had 11 bases not matched to a gene; V was cut back by 7 bases and J by 2 bases. Germline CDR1 and CDR2: MDHEN and SYDVKM. There are 16 residues in the CDR3. CDR3 sequence: CASIGTDRIRNQPQHF. The CDR3 nucleotides read TGTGCCAGCATCGGGACAGACCGTATACGCAATCAGCCCCAGCATTTT.

The chain recombines TRBV19 with TRBJ1-6; D perhaps matches TRBD1 (5 bases). Germline V CDR1 and CDR2: LNHDA, SQIVND (reference sequence). This CDR3 has 15 amino acids. Trimming removed 0 bases at V and 5 bases at J, with 8 bases between. The CDR3 here is CASSIETANNSPLHF. DNA of the CDR3: TGTGCCAGTAGTATAGAGACAGCGAATAATTCACCCCTCCACTTT.

The J gene is TRBJ2-5, the V gene TRBV28; 7 bases match TRBD1. The V segment lost 2 bases and the J segment 2 bases; nucleotides outside the gene matches: 11. CDR1 is MDHEN and CDR2 is SYDVKM in the germline V gene. The CDR3 has 17 residues. CDR3 loop: CASSLQGVRVGQETQYF. The CDR3 bases are TGTGCCAGCAGTTTACAGGGGGTAAGGGTTGGGCAAGAGACCCAGTACTTC.

The chain combines TRBV18 with TRBJ1-1; no firm D call. V lost 6 bases, J lost 7 bases, and 15 bases lay in between. The germline CDR1 and CDR2 sequences are KGHSH and LQKENI. The CDR3 consists of 13 residues. CDR3 in DNA: TGTGCCAGCTCCGATTCTCCAGGACTTGAAGCTTTCTTT. It specifies CASSDSPGLEAFF. Full variable domain (remainder filled in from reference TRBV18 and TRBJ1-1): NAGVMQNPRHLVRRRGQEARLRCSPMKGHSHVYWYRQLPEEGLKFMVYLQKENIIDESGMPKERFSAEFPKEGPSILRIQQVVRGDSAAYFCASSDSPGLEAFFGQGTRLTVV.

The rearrangement uses TRBV24-1 and TRBJ1-5; TRBD1 might be the D (5 bases). V shed 4 bases and J shed 1 base, with 13 bases lying between them. Germline loops: CDR1 KGHDR, CDR2 SFDVKD. This CDR3 region has 16 residues. The chain's CDR3 is CATSDLTARSNQPQHF. Written as DNA, the CDR3 is TGTGCCACCAGTGACTTGACAGCCAGGAGCAATCAGCCCCAGCATTTT.

The chain is built from TRBV29-1 and TRBJ1-2; possibly TRBD1 for D (6 bases). The CDR3 is 15 amino acids. Per germline, CDR1 SQVTM and CDR2 ANQGSEA. Trimming left V 0 bases short and J 3 bases short, with 14 bases between. The CDR3 coding sequence is TGCAGCGTTGAAGATTATTGGGGGCCGGACTATGGCTACACCTTC. Amino acids: CSVEDYWGPDYGYTF.

This clone was counted a single time. The genes are TRBV7-3 and TRBJ2-1; D might be TRBD2 (6 bases). CDR3 size: 16 residues. Germline CDR1 and CDR2: SGHTA and FQGTGA. V was pared by 5 bases and J by 6 bases, with 20 bases between. CDR3 nucleotides: TGTGCCAGCAGCCCACAGCACCTTAGCGGACTCAATGAGCAGTTCTTC. As protein: CASSPQHLSGLNEQFF.

This chain links TRBV25-1 with TRBJ1-6; TRBD1 aligns across 9 bases. There are 15 residues in the CDR3. Germline V gives CDR1 MGHDK, CDR2 SYGVNS. The trim removed 10 bases at V and 7 bases at J, leaving 11 bases unmatched. In DNA form, the CDR3 reads TGTGCCACCCTACCCGACAGGGGGGTAAATTCACCCCTCCACTTT. Translation gives CATLPDRGVNSPLHF. The whole variable domain, filled in from reference TRBV25-1 and TRBJ1-6, reads EADIYQTPRYLVIGTGKKITLECSQTMGHDKMYWYQQDPGMELHLIHYSYGVNSTEKGDLSSESTVSRIRTEHFPLTLESARPSHTSQYLCATLPDRGVNSPLHFGNGTRLTVT.

The rearrangement uses TRBV24-1 and TRBJ2-2, with TRBD2 matching 7 bases. The germline V gene has CDR1 KGHDR and CDR2 SFDVKD. V lost 2 bases and J lost 4; bases outside the gene matches: 3. The CDR3 runs to 15 residues. This chain's CDR3 is CATSDSGRGTGELFF. CDR3 sequence (DNA): TGTGCCACCAGTGATTCGGGGAGGGGCACCGGGGAGCTGTTTTTT.

The chain combines TRBV24-1 with TRBJ2-7; 9 bases line up with TRBD1. Trimming cost V 2 bases and J 4 bases; bases outside gene matches: 5. The germline V gene encodes CDR1 KGHDR and CDR2 SFDVKD. The CDR3 length is 15 residues. CDR3 residues: CATSDSTGGPYEQYF. Written as DNA, the CDR3 is TGTGCCACCAGTGATTCTACAGGGGGCCCGTACGAGCAGTACTTC.

The rearrangement links TRBV12-5 to TRBJ2-3; 7 bases are shared with TRBD2. This CDR3 has 13 amino acids. Germline CDR1 LGHNT, CDR2 FRNRAP. V was pared by 1 base and J by 5 bases, with 0 bases of the junction left unmatched. As DNA, the CDR3 is TGTGCTAGTGGTTTGGGGGGGGGAGATACGCAGTATTTT. It encodes CASGLGGGDTQYF.

This chain links TRBV28 with TRBJ1-1; possibly TRBD1 for D (5 bases). The CDR3 runs to 12 residues. Per germline, CDR1 MDHEN and CDR2 SYDVKM. Between the trimmed V and J ends, which lost 3 bases and 11 bases, there was a span of 13 bases. The CDR3 bases are TGTGCCAGCAGTTTGGACATTTCTAGTGCTTTCTTT. Protein product: CASSLDISSAFF.

This sequence joins TRBV6-5 and TRBJ2-1; 12 positions match TRBD2. Per germline, CDR1 MNHEY and CDR2 SVGAGI. The CDR3 contains 16 residues. V lost 0 bases and J lost 5; bases outside the gene matches: 2. CDR3 protein: CASSYSPSGGDNEQFF. In DNA form, the CDR3 reads TGTGCCAGCAGTTACTCCCCTAGCGGGGGGGACAATGAGCAGTTCTTC.

The rearrangement uses TRBV6-5 and TRBJ2-2; 8 bases are a match to TRBD1. The CDR3 has 14 amino acids. V lost 10 bases and J lost 7; bases outside the gene matches: 11. CDR1 and CDR2 from the germline V gene are MNHEY and SVGAGI. Here the CDR3 reads CATRRAGGSGELFF. CDR3 nucleotide sequence: TGTGCCACCCGGAGGGCAGGGGGCAGCGGGGAGCTGTTTTTT.

The J gene is TRBJ2-2, the V gene TRBV6-1; no firm D call. Germline-derived CDR1 and CDR2 are MNHNS and SASEGT. The length of the CDR3 is 14 residues. Trimming took 2 bases from V and 1 from J, leaving 5 bases between them. CDR3 protein: CASSEYRNTGELFF. As DNA, the CDR3 is TGTGCCAGCAGTGAATACAGGAACACCGGGGAGCTGTTTTTT.

The V and J genes are TRBV28 and TRBJ2-7; no reliable D call. CDR1 is MDHEN, CDR2 SYDVKM, per germline. The CDR3 spans 14 residues. Trimming left V 5 bases short and J 10 bases short, with 21 bases between. The CDR3 DNA follows: TGTGCCAGCAGTCCCTCCCAAACCGTACAAAATCAGTACTTC. It is translated as CASSPSQTVQNQYF.

The V call is TRBV12-3 or TRBV12-4, the J call TRBJ1-2; tentatively, D is TRBD1 (5 bases). This CDR3 has 12 amino acids. Trimming took 3 bases from V and 7 from J, leaving 9 bases between them. CDR3 amino acids: CASSFEGVGYTF. CDR3 nucleotide sequence: TGTGCCAGCAGTTTCGAAGGGGTTGGCTACACCTTC.